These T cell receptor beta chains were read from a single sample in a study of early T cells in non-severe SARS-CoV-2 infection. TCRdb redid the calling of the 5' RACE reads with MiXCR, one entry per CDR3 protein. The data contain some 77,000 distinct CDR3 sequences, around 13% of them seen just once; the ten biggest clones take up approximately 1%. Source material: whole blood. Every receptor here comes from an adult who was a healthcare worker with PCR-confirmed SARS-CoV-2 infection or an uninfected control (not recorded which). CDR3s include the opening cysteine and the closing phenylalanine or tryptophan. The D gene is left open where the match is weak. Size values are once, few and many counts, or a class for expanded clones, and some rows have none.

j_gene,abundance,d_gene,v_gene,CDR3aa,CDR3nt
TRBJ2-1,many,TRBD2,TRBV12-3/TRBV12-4,CASSGTSGIGDNEQFF,TGTGCCAGCAGTGGGACTAGCGGGATAGGGGACAATGAGCAGTTCTTC
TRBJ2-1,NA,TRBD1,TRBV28,CASTLRDREASEQFF,TGTGCCAGCACCCTCCGGGACAGGGAAGCGAGTGAGCAGTTCTTC
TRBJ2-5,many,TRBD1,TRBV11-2,CASSLRTGGQETQYF,TGTGCCAGCAGCCTCAGGACAGGGGGCCAGGAGACCCAGTACTTC
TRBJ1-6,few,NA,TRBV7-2,CASSAGTPRNSPLHF,TGTGCCAGCAGCGCAGGGACACCGAGGAATTCACCCCTCCACTTT
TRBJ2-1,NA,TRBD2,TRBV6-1,CASRLLAGGFSSYNEQFF,TGTGCCAGCAGATTACTAGCGGGGGGTTTTAGCTCCTACAATGAGCAGTTCTTC
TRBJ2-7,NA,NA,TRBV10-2,CASSAGNEQYF,TGCGCCAGCAGCGCAGGGAACGAGCAGTACTTC
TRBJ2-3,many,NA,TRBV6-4,CASSAGATADTQYF,TGTGCCAGCAGTGCGGGAGCGACTGCAGATACGCAGTATTTT
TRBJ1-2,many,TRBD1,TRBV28,CASSIQTGTNYGYTF,TGTGCCAGCAGTATTCAGACAGGGACCAACTATGGCTACACCTTC
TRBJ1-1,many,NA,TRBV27,CASHSSWRTEAFF,TGTGCCAGCCACTCGTCTTGGCGAACTGAAGCTTTCTTT
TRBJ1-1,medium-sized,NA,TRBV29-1,CSVEDLGDTKVTEAFF,TGCAGCGTTGAAGATTTAGGGGACACAAAGGTGACTGAAGCTTTCTTT
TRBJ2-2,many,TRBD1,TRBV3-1,CASSQEGAGGTGELFF,TGTGCCAGCAGCCAAGAAGGGGCAGGGGGCACCGGGGAGCTGTTTTTT
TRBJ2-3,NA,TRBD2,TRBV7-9,CASSLTLAGDDTQYF,TGTGCCAGCAGCTTAACCCTAGCGGGGGACGATACGCAGTATTTT
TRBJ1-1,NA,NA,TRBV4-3,CASSQGTNTEAFF,TGCGCCAGCAGCCAAGGGACGAACACTGAAGCTTTCTTT
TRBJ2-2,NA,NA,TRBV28,CASSLVVGELFF,TGTGCCAGCAGTTTGGTGGTCGGGGAGCTGTTTTTT
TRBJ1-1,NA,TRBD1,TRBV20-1,CSAPGTVFFKDTEAFF,TGCAGTGCCCCCGGGACAGTTTTCTTTAAGGACACTGAAGCTTTCTTT
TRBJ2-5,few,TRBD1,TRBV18,CASSRLGDSERETQYF,TGTGCCAGCTCGCGCCTGGGGGACAGCGAACGGGAGACCCAGTACTTC
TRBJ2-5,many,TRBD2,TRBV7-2,CASSLNPGTSDQETQYF,TGTGCCAGCAGCTTAAACCCCGGGACTAGCGACCAAGAGACCCAGTACTTC
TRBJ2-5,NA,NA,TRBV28,CASRKGGTQYF,TGTGCCAGCAGGAAAGGGGGGACCCAGTACTTC
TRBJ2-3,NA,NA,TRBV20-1,CSARLGGTQYF,TGCAGTGCTAGGTTGGGGGGTACGCAGTATTTT
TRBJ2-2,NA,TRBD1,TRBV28,CASSPWTGSTGELFF,TGTGCCAGCAGTCCCTGGACAGGGAGCACCGGGGAGCTGTTTTTT
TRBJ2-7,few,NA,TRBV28,CASSPGSGREQYF,TGTGCCAGCAGTCCGGGCTCCGGGCGGGAGCAGTACTTC
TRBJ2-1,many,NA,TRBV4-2,CASSQEGTVYNEQFF,TGTGCCAGCAGCCAAGAAGGGACGGTATACAATGAGCAGTTCTTC
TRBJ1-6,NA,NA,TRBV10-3,CAIREANSPLHF,TGTGCCATCAGGGAAGCGAATTCACCCCTCCACTTT
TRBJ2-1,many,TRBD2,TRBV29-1,CSGTSGSSYNEQFF,TGCAGCGGGACTAGCGGAAGCTCCTACAATGAGCAGTTCTTC
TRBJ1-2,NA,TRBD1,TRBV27,CATLTGFYGYTF,TGTGCCACCCTGACAGGGTTCTATGGCTACACCTTC
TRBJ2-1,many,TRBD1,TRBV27,CASSRGQGIGEQFF,TGTGCCAGCAGTCGAGGACAGGGTATAGGTGAGCAGTTCTTC
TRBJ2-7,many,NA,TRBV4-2,CASSQGVGYQQYF,TGTGCCAGCAGCCAAGGAGTAGGCTACCAGCAGTACTTC
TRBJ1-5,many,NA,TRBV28,CASSLYSNQPQHF,TGTGCCAGCAGTTTGTATAGCAATCAGCCCCAGCATTTT
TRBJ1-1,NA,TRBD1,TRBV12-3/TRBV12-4,CASSPGQGAFTEAFF,TGTGCCAGCAGCCCCGGACAGGGGGCTTTCACTGAAGCTTTCTTT
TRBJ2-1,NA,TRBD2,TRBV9,CASRGLAHNEQFF,TGTGCCAGCAGGGGACTAGCGCACAATGAGCAGTTCTTC
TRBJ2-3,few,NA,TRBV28,CASSLPGSGRTDTQYF,TGTGCCAGCAGCCTCCCTGGTAGCGGACGGACAGATACGCAGTATTTT
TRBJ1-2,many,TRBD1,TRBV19,CASKTGGASGYTF,TGTGCCAGTAAGACAGGGGGCGCGAGTGGCTACACCTTC
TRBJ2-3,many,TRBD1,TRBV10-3,CAISEPQGASTDTQYF,TGTGCCATCAGTGAGCCCCAGGGGGCGAGCACAGATACGCAGTATTTT
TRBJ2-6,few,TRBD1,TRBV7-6,CASSPLQGAHSSGANVLTF,TGTGCCAGCAGCCCATTACAGGGGGCGCATTCCAGTGGGGCCAACGTCCTGACTTTC
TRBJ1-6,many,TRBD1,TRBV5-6,CASSRDSGSPFHF,TGTGCCAGCAGCAGGGACAGTGGATCACCCTTCCACTTT
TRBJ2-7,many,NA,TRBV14,CASSQPGPVYEQYF,TGTGCCAGCAGCCAACCTGGACCGGTCTACGAGCAGTACTTC
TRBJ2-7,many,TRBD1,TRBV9,CASSVNPGQGPYEQYF,TGTGCCAGCAGCGTCAACCCGGGACAGGGTCCCTACGAGCAGTACTTC
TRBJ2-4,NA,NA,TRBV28,CASSPGGFEAKNIQYF,TGTGCCAGCAGTCCTGGGGGGTTCGAGGCCAAAAACATTCAGTACTTC
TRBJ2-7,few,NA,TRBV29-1,CSVVNPADGSYEQYF,TGCAGCGTTGTTAATCCGGCAGACGGATCCTACGAGCAGTACTTC
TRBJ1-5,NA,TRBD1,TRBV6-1,CASRLRQGGNQPQHF,TGTGCCAGCAGACTGAGACAGGGCGGCAATCAGCCCCAGCATTTT
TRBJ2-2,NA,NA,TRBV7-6,CASSLAGADTGELFF,TGTGCCAGCAGCTTAGCGGGAGCGGACACCGGGGAGCTGTTTTTT
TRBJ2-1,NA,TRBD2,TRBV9,CASSVAGGPNEQFF,TGTGCCAGCAGCGTAGCGGGAGGGCCGAATGAGCAGTTCTTC
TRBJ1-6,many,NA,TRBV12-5,CASATGSFQSPLHF,TGTGCTAGTGCTACAGGGAGTTTTCAATCACCCCTCCACTTT
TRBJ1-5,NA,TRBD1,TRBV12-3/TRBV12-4,CASSQGAGRRQPQHF,TGTGCCAGCAGTCAGGGGGCAGGGAGGAGACAGCCCCAGCATTTT
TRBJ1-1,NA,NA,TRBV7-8,CASSLAGSGFLDTEAFF,TGTGCCAGCAGCTTAGCCGGGAGCGGGTTTTTGGACACTGAAGCTTTCTTT
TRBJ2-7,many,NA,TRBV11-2,CASSTRTTSREQYF,TGTGCCAGCAGCACCCGGACTACCTCGAGGGAGCAGTACTTC
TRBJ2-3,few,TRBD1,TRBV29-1,CSANGGQGRTDTQYF,TGCAGCGCCAACGGGGGACAGGGGCGCACAGATACGCAGTATTTT
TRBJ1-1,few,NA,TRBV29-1,CSVVGLHLGSAFF,TGCAGCGTTGTAGGCCTGCACCTCGGCTCAGCTTTCTTT
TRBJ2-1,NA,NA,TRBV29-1,CSPGGPNEQFF,TGCAGCCCTGGGGGCCCCAATGAGCAGTTCTTC
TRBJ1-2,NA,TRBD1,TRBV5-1,CASSVGQEISYTF,TGCGCCAGCAGCGTGGGACAGGAGATAAGCTACACCTTC
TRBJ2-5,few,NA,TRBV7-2,CASSRTAARGETQYF,NA
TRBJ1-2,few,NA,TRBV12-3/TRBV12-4,CASSFQEGIGYTF,TGTGCCAGCAGTTTTCAGGAGGGGATTGGCTACACCTTC
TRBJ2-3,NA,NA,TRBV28,CASSQPAFTDTQYF,TGTGCCAGCAGTCAACCAGCTTTCACAGATACGCAGTATTTT
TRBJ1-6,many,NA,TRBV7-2,CASSSSGLLSSYNSPLHF,TGTGCCAGCAGCTCGTCAGGACTCCTAAGCTCCTATAATTCACCCCTCCACTTT
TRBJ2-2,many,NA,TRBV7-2,CASSFSGTGELFF,TGTGCCAGCAGCTTTTCGGGCACCGGGGAGCTGTTTTTT